This TCR beta chain originates from a study of cytomegalovirus exposure and HLA in healthy donors. Notes on the study in general: When a later analysis was performed, an Asian-associated ancestry cluster reportedly had fewer N-insertions than the 666-donor mean.

PCR employed 60 Vbeta and 13 Jbeta primers. TCRdb's copy holds only in-frame clones and misses some; the assay was immunoSEQ multiplex PCR. The sample has about 160,000 clones, approximately 84% seen once. The CDR3 is 15 residues long. Germline V gives CDR1 MNHEY, CDR2 SMNVEV (reference sequence). V lost 6 bases to trimming and J lost 10 bases; unmatched junction nucleotides: 11. With respect to this clone: What it binds is unknown.

The receptor was derived from a man aged 45-60 years in good health and CMV-seropositive. This chain joins TRBV27 and TRBJ2-1; TRBD2 aligns across 11 bases. Sample: PBMCs. The CDR3 loop is CASSFSGRVPGEQFF. In nucleotides, the CDR3 is TGTGCCAGCAGCTTTAGCGGGAGGGTCCCCGGCGAGCAGTTCTTC.